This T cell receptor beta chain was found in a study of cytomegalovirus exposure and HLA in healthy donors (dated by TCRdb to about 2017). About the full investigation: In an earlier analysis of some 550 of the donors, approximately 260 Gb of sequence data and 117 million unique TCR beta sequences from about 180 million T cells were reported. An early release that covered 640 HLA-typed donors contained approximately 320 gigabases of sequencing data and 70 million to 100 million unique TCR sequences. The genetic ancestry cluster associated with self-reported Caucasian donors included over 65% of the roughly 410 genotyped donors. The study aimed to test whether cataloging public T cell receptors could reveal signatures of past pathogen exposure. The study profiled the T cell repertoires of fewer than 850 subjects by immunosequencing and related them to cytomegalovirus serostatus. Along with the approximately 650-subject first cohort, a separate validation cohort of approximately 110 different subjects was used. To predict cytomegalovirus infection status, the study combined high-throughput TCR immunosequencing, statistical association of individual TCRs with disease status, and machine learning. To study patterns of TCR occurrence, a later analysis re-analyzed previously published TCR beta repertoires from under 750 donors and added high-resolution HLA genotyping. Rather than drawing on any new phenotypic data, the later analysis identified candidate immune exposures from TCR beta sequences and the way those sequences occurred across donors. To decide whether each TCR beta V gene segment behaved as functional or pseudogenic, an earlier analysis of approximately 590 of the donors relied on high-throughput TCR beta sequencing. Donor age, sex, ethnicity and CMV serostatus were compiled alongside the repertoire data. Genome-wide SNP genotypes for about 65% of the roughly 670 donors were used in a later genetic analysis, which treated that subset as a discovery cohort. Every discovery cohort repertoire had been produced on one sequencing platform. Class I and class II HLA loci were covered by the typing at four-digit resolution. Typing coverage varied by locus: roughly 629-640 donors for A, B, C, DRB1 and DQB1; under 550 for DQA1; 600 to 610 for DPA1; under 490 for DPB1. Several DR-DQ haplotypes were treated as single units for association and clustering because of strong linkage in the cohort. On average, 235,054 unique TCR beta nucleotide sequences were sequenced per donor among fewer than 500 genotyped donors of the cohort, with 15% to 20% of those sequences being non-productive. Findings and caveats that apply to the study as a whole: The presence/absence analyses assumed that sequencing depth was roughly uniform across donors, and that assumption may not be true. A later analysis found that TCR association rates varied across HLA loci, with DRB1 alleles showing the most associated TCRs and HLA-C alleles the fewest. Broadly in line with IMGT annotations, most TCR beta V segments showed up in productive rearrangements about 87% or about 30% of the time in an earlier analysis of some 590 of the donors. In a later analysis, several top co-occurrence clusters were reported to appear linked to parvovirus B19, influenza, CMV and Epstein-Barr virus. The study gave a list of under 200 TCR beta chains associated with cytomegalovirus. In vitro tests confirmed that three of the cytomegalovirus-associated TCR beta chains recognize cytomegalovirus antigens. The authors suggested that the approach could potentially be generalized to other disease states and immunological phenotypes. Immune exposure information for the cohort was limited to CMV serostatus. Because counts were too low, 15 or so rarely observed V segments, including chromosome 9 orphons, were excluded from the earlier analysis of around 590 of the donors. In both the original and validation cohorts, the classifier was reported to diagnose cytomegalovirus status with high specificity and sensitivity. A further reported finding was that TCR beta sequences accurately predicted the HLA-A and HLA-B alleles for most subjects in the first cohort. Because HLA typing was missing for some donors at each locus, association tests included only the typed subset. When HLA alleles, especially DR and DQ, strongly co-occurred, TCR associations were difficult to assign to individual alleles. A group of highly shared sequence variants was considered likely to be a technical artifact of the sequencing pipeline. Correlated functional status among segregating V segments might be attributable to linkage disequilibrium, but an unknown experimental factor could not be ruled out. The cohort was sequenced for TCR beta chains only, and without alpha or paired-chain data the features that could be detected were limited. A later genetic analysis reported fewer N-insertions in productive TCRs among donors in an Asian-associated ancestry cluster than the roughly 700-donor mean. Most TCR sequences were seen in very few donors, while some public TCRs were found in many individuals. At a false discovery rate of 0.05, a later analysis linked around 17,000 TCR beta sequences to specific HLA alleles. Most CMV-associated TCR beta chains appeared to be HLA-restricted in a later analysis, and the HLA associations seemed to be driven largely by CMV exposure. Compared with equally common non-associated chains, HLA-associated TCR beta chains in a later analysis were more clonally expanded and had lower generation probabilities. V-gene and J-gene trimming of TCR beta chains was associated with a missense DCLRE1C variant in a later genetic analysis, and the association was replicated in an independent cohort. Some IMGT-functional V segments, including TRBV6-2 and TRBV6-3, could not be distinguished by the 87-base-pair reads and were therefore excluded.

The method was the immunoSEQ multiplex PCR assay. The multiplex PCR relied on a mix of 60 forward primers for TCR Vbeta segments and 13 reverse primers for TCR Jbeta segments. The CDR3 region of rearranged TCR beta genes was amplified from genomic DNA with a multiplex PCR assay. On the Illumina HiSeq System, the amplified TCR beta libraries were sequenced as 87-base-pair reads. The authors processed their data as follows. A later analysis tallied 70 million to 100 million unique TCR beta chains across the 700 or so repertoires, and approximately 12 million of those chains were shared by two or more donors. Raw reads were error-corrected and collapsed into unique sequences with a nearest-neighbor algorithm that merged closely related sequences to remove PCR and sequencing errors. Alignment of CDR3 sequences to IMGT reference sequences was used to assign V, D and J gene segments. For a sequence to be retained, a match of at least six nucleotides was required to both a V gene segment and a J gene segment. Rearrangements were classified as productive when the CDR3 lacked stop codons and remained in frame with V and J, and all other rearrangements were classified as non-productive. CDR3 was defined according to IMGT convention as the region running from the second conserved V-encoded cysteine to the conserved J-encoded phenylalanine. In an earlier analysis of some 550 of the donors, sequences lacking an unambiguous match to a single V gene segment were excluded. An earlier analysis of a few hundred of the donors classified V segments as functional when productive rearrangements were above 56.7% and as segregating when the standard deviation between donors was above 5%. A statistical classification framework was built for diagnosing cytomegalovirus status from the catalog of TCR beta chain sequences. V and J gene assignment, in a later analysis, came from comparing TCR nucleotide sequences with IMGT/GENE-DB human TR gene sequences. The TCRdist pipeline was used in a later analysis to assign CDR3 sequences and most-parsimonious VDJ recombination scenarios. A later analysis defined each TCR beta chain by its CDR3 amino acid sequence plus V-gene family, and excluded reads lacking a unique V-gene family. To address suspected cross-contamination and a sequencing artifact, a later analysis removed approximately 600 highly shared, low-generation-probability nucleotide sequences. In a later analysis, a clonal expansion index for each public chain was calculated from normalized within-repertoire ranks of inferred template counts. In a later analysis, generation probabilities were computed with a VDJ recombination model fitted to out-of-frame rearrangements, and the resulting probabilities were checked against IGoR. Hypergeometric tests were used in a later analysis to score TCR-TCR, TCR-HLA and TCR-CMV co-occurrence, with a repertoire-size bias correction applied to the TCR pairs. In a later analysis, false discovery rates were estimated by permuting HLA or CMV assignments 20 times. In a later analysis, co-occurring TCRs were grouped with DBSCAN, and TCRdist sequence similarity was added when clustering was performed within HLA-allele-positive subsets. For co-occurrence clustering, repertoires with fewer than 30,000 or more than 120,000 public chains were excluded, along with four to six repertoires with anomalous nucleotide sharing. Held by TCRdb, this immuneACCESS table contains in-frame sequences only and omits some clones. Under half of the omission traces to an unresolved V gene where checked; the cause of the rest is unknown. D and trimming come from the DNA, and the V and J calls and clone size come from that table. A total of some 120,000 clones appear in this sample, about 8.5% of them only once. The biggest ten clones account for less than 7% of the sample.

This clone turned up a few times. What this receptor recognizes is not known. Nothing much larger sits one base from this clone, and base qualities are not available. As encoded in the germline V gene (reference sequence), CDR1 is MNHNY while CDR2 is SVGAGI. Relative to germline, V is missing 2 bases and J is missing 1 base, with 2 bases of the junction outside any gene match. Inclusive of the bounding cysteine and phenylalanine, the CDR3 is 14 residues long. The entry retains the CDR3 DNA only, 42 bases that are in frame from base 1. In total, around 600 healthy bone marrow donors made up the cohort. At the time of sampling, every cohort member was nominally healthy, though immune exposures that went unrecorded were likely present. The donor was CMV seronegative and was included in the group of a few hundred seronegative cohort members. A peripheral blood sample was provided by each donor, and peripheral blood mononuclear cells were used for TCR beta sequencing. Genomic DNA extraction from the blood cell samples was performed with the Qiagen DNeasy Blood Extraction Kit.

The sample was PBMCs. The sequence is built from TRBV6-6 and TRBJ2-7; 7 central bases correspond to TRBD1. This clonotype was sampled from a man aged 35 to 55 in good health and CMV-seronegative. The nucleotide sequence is TGTGCCAGCAGTTACCCACAGGGGTCCTACGAGCAGTACTTC. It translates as CASSYPQGSYEQYF.